Listed below are T cell receptor beta chains from one sample, sequenced in a study of CD8+ T cells in alopecia areata. Some clones are missing from TCRdb's copy, which holds only in-frame ones; the method was immunoSEQ multiplex PCR. This table holds approximately 150,000 clones, 70% to 90% found once. This specimen consisted of CD8+ T cells sorted from blood, obtained at week 4, from a patient treated with tofacitinib. The receptors were gathered from a human donor with alopecia areata. Each CDR3 is given without its conserved first and last residue. The order of the fields is J gene, CDR3 length, V gene, CDR3 protein.

>TRBJ2-7|13|TRBV23-1
ASSQGSRCPYEQY
>TRBJ2-1|12|TRBV2
ASSEQGGDNEQF
>TRBJ2-2|15|TRBV5-6
ASSLGLAGANTGELF
>TRBJ2-5|13|TRBV25-1
ASSEDRDHTETQY
>TRBJ2-7|15|TRBV29-1
SVVRRTRGRIYYEQY
>TRBJ2-3|14|TRBV23-1
ASPPLAGDHTDTQY
>TRBJ2-1|12|TRBV29-1
SVVPGTSGNEQF
>TRBJ2-2|12|TRBV30
AWRGTGLTGELF
>TRBJ2-3|15|TRBV11-2
ASSPDARDGGRDTQY
>TRBJ2-7|11|TRBV30
AWSVLSRGEQY
>TRBJ2-3|9|TRBV29-1
SVLFSDTQY
>TRBJ2-3|13|TRBV29-1
SVDGGGRGTDTQY
>TRBJ2-1|12|TRBV5-1
ASRGTGGYNEQF
>TRBJ2-7|11|TRBV27
ASSLGETYEQY
>TRBJ2-1|13|TRBV10-2
ASTLGSGGGIEQF
>TRBJ1-4|11|TRBV13
ASSLGQYEKLF
>TRBJ2-2|15|TRBV29-1
SVETRVASGNTGELF
>TRBJ1-1|15|TRBV9
ASSVGDRVTSSTEAF
>TRBJ2-6|12|TRBV5-1
ASSPGPGANVLT
>TRBJ2-7|10|TRBV7-2
ASSLRAYEQY
>TRBJ1-1|10|TRBV9
ASSVEGATAF
>TRBJ2-7|15|TRBV29-1
SVEDGSSDFPAYEQY
>TRBJ2-7|11|TRBV5-6
ASSLGGFYEQY
>TRBJ2-1|10|TRBV7-9
ASSSPGNEQF
>TRBJ2-1|12|TRBV29-1
SVEPYTGGPEQF
>TRBJ1-2|10|TRBV29-1
SVETGWYGYT
>TRBJ2-7|9|TRBV9
ASSSGDEQY
>TRBJ2-3|15|TRBV30
AWSVLQAGGATDTQY
>TRBJ2-7|12|TRBV27
ASRTGTSGSEQY
>TRBJ2-1|13|TRBV16
ASSQLISRGNEQF
>TRBJ1-2|12|TRBV5-4
ASSRTGGIYGYT
>TRBJ2-7|11|TRBV30
AWMGGETYEQY
>TRBJ2-2|10|TRBV27
ASTPLSGELF
>TRBJ2-1|14|TRBV19
ASSIEQGIPYNEQF
>TRBJ2-1|13|TRBV6-5
ASSYRGRADNEQF
>TRBJ2-3|11|TRBV25-1
ASSEGSGDTQY
>TRBJ1-1|13|TRBV27
ASRLAPGGDTEAF
>TRBJ2-3|10|TRBV6-1
ASSEILQALN
>TRBJ1-5|13|TRBV4-1
ASSPPGEDNQPQH
>TRBJ1-5|10|TRBV7-9
ASSLDSQPQH
>TRBJ1-6|12|TRBV30
ASQDGSFNSPLH
>TRBJ2-1|13|TRBV27
ASSLGDDLYNEQF
>TRBJ2-3|15|TRBV10-3
ASSSWDSGTSTDTQY
>TRBJ2-7|12|TRBV4-2
ASSPGQGTYEQY
>TRBJ2-7|12|TRBV2
ASSEVPSPYEQY
>TRBJ2-7|12|TRBV1
TSSQGGRAYEQY
>TRBJ1-1|11|TRBV6-5
ASSWTVNTEAF
>TRBJ2-7|13|TRBV11-2
ASSLEDWSSYEQY
>TRBJ1-4|13|TRBV7-9
ASRARDRDAEKLF
>TRBJ2-1|12|TRBV30
AWSGLAGGNEQF
>TRBJ1-1|9|TRBV29-1
SVEPGPEAF
>TRBJ2-4|12|TRBV29-1
SVVERERGYIQY
>TRBJ2-7|14|TRBV7-9
ASSLQMGHPTYEQY
>TRBJ2-7|14|TRBV27
ASSGGSPKSSYEQY
>TRBJ2-7|10|TRBV29-1
SALSDGYEQY
>TRBJ2-7|12|TRBV27
ASRTGLPGDEQY
>TRBJ2-7|11|TRBV27
ASSLTSSYEQY
>TRBJ2-7|13|TRBV7-6
ASSFRAGTNYEQY
>TRBJ2-3|15|TRBV29-1
SVEDEGTSVSTDTQY